This TCR beta chain derives from a study of T cells in narcolepsy. The trim removed 4 bases at V and 0 bases at J, leaving 10 bases unmatched. In germline, CDR1 is SGHRS, CDR2 YFSETQ. This CDR3 is built from 17 residues. Overall study findings and caveats: HCRT-specific and TRIB2-specific autoreactive clonotypes appeared among same-patient CSF and blood CD4+ clonotypes.

Sequenced by immunoSEQ multiplex PCR; TCRdb stores in-frame clones only, minus some. This table has 25,000 or so clones, approximately 80% appearing once. Remarks on this clone: The antigen is undetermined.

The sequenced sample was CD45RA- memory CD4+ T cells from PBMCs. V and J are TRBV5-1 and TRBJ1-3; 7 nucleotides match TRBD1. This TCR was recovered from a human donor with narcolepsy. The CDR3 region is CASSTDLGTASGNTIYF. The CDR3 DNA is TGCGCCAGCAGCACGGATCTAGGGACAGCCTCTGGAAACACCATATATTTT. Drawing the rest from reference TRBV5-1 and TRBJ1-3, the complete variable domain is KAGVTQTPRYLIKTRGQQVTLSCSPISGHRSVSWYQQTPGQGLQFLFEYFSETQRNKGNFPGRFSGRQFSNSRSEMNVSTLELGDSALYLCASSTDLGTASGNTIYFGEGSWLTVV.